This T cell receptor beta chain was identified in a study of blood T cell repertoires in COVID-19 (TCRdb year 2020). A note on the overall study: Samples from collaborators originated in the United States, Italy and Spain and spanned both the acute and convalescent phases of COVID-19. The material from the prospective study consisted of cDNA or gDNA derived from T cells, B-cell-depleted T cells, or PBMCs. Subjects who had been exposed to COVID-19, were actively infected with it, or had recovered from it provided the deeply sampled blood TCRbeta repertoires that made up the dataset. The repertoires were released in a freely available public database meant as a resource for research on the immune response to SARS-CoV-2. The samples were drawn from two sources: the first 160 participants of the ongoing ImmuneRACE study, and 1,000 to 1,500 subjects contributed by 6 global collaborators. The sample metadata nearly always contained a de-identified subject ID, COVID-19 status, age in years and sex. HLA class I and class II types, where available, came from metadata supplied by the sample provider rather than from assay-based typing.

The immunoSEQ Assay, a bias-controlled multiplex PCR, was used to amplify TCRbeta CDR3 regions from genomic DNA. On the study's bioinformatics: The number of nucleated cells in each sample was estimated from the amplification of reference gene primers within the assay. To quantify the absolute abundance of each unique TCRbeta CDR3 rearrangement, sequence reads were collapsed and filtered. For each sample, productive Simpson clonality was calculated as the square root of Simpson's diversity index over productive rearrangements. In TCRdb, the immuneACCESS table is reduced to in-frame sequences with V and J assigned. These tables do not hold every clone; where another copy was compared, an unresolved V gene accounts for under half, and the others remain unexplained. Clone size and V and J calls were adopted from that table, with D and trimming inferred from the DNA. This sample lists about 360,000 clones; approximately 86% were detected once. Jointly, the top ten make up about 7.6% of the sample.

In Seattle, one collaborating source enrolled patients while the infection was active and tracked those patients longitudinally over the course of disease. Whole blood was collected in K2EDTA tubes by collaborating institutions according to the institutions' own protocols. Collaborator samples were shipped for TCRbeta analysis as frozen whole blood, isolated PBMCs, or DNA extracted from either sample type. The research as a whole found: Clinical and demographic metadata were provided uncurated, with the amount varying by source and participant.

A note on this clone: Its antigen is currently not known. No per-base quality is available; no much larger clone lies one base away.

Trimming costs V 4 bases and J 2 bases, and their ends lie 20 bases apart. From cysteine to phenylalanine, the CDR3 is 17 amino acids long. The only DNA kept is the CDR3, 51 bases in frame from the first base. CDR1 and CDR2 are drawn from the germline V gene: MNHNS, SASEGT. The sequencing input was peripheral blood. The source of this sequence is a woman aged 60-70 years with COVID-19, enrolled during active disease. The chain couples TRBV6-1 to TRBJ2-5; no D gene is confidently identified. The bases read TGTGCCAGCAGTGTTATCCGTGGCAGGAACAGTCAAGAGACCCAGTACTTC. Its protein is CASSVIRGRNSQETQYF.